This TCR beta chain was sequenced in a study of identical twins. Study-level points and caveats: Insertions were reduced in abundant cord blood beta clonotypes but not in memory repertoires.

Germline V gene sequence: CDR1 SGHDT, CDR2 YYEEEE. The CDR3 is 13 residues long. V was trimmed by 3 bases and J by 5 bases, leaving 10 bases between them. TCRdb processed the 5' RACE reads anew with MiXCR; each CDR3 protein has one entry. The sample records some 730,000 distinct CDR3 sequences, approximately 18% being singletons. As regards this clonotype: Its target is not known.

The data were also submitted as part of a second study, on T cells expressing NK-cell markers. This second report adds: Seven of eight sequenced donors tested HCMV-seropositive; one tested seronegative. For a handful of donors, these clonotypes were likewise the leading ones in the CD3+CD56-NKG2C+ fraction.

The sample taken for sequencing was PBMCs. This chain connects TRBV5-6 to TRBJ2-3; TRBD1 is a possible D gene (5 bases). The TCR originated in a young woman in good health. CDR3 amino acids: CASSSFRVDTQYF. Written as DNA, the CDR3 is TGTGCCAGCAGCTCTTTCAGGGTAGATACGCAGTATTTT.